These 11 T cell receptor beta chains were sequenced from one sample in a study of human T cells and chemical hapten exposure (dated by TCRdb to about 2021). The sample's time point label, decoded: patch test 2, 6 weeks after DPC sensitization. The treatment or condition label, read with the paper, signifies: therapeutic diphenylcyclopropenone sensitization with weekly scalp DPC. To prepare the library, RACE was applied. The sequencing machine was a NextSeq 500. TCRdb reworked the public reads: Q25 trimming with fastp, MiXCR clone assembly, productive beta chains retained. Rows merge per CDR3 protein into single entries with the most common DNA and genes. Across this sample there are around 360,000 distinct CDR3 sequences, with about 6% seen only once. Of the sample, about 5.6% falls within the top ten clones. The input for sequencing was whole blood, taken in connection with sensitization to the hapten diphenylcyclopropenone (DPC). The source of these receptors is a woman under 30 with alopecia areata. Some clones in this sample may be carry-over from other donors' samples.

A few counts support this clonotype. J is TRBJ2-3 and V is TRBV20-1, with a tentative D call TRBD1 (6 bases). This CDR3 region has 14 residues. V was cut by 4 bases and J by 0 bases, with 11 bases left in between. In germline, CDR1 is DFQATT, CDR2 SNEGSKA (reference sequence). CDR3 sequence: CSATVGASTDTQYF. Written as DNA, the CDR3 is TGCAGTGCTACGGTGGGGGCTAGCACAGATACGCAGTATTTT.

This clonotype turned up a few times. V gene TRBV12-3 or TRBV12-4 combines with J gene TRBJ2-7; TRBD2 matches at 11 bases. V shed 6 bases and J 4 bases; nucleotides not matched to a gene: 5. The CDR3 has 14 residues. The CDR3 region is CASRGTSGSYEQYF. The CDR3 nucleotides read TGTGCCAGCAGAGGGACTAGCGGCTCGTACGAGCAGTACTTC.

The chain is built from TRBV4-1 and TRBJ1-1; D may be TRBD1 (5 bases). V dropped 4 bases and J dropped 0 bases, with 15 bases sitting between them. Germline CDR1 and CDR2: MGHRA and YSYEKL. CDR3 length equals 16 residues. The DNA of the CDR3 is TGCGCCAGCAGCCTGGGGCCGACACCAATGAACACTGAAGCTTTCTTT. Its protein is CASSLGPTPMNTEAFF.

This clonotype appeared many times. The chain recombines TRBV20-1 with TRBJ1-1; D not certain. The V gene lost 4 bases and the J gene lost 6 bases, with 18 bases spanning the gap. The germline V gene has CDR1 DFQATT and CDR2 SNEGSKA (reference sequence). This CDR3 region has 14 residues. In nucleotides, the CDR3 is TGCAGTGCTAATTCGCTTAGCGGGCCGGCTGAAGCTTTCTTT. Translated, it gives CSANSLSGPAEAFF.

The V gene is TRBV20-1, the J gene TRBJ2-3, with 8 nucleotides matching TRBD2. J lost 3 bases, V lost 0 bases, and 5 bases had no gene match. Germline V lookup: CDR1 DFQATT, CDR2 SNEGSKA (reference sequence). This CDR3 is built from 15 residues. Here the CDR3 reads CSARDVAGKTDTQYF. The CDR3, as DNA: TGCAGTGCTAGAGATGTAGCGGGGAAAACAGATACGCAGTATTTT.

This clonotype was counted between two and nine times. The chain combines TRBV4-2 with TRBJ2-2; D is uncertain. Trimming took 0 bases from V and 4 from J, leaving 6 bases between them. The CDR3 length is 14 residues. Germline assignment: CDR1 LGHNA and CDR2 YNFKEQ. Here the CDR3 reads CASSQDHPTGELFF. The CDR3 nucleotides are TGTGCCAGCAGCCAAGATCATCCCACCGGGGAGCTGTTTTTT.

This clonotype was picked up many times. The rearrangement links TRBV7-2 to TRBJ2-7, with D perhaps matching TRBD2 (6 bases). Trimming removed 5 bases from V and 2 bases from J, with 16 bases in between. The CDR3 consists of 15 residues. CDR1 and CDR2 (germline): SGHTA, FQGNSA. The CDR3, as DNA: TGTGCCAGCAGCCTACGGACGGAGGGCGCCTACGAGCAGTACTTC. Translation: CASSLRTEGAYEQYF.

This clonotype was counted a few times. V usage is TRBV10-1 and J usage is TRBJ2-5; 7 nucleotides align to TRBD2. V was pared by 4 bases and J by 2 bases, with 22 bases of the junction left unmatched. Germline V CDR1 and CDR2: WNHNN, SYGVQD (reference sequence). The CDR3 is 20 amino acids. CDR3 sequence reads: CASSVFVVAGDRIIQETQYF. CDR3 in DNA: TGCGCCAGCAGTGTCTTTGTTGTGGCGGGGGATCGAATTATTCAAGAGACCCAGTACTTC.

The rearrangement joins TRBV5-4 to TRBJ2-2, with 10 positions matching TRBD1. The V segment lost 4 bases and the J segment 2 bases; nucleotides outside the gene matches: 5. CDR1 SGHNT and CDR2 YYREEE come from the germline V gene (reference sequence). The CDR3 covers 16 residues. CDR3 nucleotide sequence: TGTGCCAGCAGCAGCCCGACAGGGGGCAACACCGGGGAGCTGTTTTTT. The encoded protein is CASSSPTGGNTGELFF.

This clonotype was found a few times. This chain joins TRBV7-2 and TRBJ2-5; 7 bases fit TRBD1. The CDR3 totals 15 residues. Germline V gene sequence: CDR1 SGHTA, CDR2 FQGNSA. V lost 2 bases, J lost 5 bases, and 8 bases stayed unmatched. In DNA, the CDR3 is TGTGCCAGCAGCTTAAACAGGGGTTCAGCGGAGACCCAGTACTTC. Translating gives CASSLNRGSAETQYF. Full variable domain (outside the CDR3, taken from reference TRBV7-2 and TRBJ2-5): GAGVSQSPSNKVTEKGKDVELRCDPISGHTALYWYRQSLGQGLEFLIYFQGNSAPDKSGLPSDRFSAERTGGSVSTLTIQRTQQEDSAVYLCASSLNRGSAETQYFGPGTRLLVL.

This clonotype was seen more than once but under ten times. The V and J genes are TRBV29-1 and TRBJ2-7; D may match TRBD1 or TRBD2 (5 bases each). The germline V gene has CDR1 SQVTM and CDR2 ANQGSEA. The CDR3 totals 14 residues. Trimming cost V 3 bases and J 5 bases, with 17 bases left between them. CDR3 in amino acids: CSVDWPLGTDEQYF. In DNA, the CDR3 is TGCAGCGTTGATTGGCCCCTAGGGACGGACGAGCAGTACTTC.